This T cell receptor (beta chain) was recovered during a study of blood T cell repertoires in COVID-19. Assay used: immunoSEQ multiplex PCR; TCRdb lists only in-frame clones, some missing. The repertoire consists of approximately 250,000 clones, with more than 85% occurring once and the leading ten covering approximately 2.9%. Regarding this clone: Other DNA sequences in the same sample also yield this CDR3.

This TCR came from a man aged 40-50 years who had been exposed to COVID-19. Sequencing was carried out using PBMCs or T cells enriched from blood (not recorded which).

The DNA for the CDR3 is TGTGCCAGTAGTCAGAACTCTGGAAACACCATATATTTT. Residues: CASSQNSGNTIYF. The chain uses TRBV19 and TRBJ1-3; D call uncertain. The CDR3 contains 13 residues. CDR1 and CDR2 (germline): LNHDA, SQIVND (reference sequence). Trimming removed 5 bases at V and 0 bases at J, with 5 bases between.